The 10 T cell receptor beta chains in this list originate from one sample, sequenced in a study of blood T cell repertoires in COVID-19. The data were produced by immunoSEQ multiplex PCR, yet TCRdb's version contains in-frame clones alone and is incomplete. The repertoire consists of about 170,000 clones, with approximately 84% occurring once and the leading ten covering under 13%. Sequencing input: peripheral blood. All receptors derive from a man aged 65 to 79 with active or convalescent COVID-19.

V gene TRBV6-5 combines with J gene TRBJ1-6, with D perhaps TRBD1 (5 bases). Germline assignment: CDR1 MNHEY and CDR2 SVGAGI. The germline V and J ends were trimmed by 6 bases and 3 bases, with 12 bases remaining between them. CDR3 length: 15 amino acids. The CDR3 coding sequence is TGTGCCAGCAGCCGCGACAGCCTCTATAATTCACCCCTCCACTTT. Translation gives CASSRDSLYNSPLHF.

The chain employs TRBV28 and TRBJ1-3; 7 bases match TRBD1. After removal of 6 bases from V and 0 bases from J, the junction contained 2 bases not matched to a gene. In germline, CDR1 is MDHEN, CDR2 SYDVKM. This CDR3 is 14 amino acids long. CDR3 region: CASRRTGSGNTIYF. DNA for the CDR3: TGTGCCAGCAGAAGGACAGGCTCTGGAAACACCATATATTTT.

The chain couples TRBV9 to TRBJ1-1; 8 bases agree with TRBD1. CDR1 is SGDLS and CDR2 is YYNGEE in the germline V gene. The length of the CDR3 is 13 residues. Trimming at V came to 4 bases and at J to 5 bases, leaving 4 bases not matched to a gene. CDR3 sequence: CASSLRGRTEAFF. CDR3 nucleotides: TGTGCCAGCAGCCTCAGGGGGCGGACTGAAGCTTTCTTT.

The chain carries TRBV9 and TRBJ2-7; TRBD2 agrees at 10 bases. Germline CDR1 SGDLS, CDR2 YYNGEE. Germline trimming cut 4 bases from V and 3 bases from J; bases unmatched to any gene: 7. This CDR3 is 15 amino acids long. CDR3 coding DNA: TGTGCCAGCAGCTCCGCCGGGACTAGCGTCTACGAGCAGTACTTC. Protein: CASSSAGTSVYEQYF.

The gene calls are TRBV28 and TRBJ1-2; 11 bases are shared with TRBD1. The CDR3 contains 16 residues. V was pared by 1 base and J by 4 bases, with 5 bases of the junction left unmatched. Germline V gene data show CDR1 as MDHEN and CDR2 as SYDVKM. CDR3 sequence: CASSLSGQGGVYGYTF. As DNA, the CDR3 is TGTGCCAGCAGTTTATCGGGACAGGGGGGCGTCTATGGCTACACCTTC.

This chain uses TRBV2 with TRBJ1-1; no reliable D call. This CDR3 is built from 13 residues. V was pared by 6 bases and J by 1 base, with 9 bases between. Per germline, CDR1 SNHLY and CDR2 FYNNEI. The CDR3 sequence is CASRFRENTEAFF. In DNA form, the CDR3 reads TGTGCCAGCAGGTTCCGGGAGAACACTGAAGCTTTCTTT.

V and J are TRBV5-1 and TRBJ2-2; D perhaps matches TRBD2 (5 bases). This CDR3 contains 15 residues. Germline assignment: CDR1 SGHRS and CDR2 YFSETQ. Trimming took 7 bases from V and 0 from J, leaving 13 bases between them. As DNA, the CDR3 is TGCGCCAGCGGGAGACTCCGGACGAACACCGGGGAGCTGTTTTTT. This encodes CASGRLRTNTGELFF. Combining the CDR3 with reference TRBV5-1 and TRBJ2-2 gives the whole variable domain KAGVTQTPRYLIKTRGQQVTLSCSPISGHRSVSWYQQTPGQGLQFLFEYFSETQRNKGNFPGRFSGRQFSNSRSEMNVSTLELGDSALYLCASGRLRTNTGELFFGEGSRLTVL.

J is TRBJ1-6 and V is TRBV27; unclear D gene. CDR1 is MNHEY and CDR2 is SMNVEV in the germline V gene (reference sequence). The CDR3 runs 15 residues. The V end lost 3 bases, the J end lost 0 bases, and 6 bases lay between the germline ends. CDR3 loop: CASSFRSSYNSPLHF. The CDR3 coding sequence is TGTGCCAGCAGTTTCCGGAGCTCCTATAATTCACCCCTCCACTTT.

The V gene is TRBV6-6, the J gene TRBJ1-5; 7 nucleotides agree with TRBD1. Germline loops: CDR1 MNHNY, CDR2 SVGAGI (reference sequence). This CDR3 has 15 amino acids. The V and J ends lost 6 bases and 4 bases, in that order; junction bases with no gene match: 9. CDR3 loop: CASSPGGDRNQPQHF. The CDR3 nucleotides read TGTGCCAGCAGCCCCGGGGGGGACAGAAATCAGCCCCAGCATTTT.

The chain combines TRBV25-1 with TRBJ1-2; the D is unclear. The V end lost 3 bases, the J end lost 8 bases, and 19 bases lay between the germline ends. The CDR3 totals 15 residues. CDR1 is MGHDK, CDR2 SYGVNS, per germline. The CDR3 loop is CASSDHPPSLGGYTF. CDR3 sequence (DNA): TGTGCCAGCAGTGACCACCCCCCGTCCCTAGGCGGCTACACCTTC.